This TCR beta chain was retrieved from a study of blood T cell repertoires in COVID-19. Study as a whole: PBMCs, B-cell-depleted T cells, or T cells were the source of the cDNA or gDNA that made up the material.

In the original workflow: Counts of nucleated cells, estimated from reference gene primer amplification, were obtained. The repertoire was sequenced with immunoSEQ multiplex PCR; TCRdb's copy has only in-frame clones and lacks some. D and trimming come from the DNA, and the V and J calls and clone size come from that table. The data contain about 52,000 clones, around 86% of them singletons. CDR1 and CDR2 (germline): LGHNA, YSLEER. The CDR3 spans 19 residues. The V segment lost 1 base and the J segment 1 base; nucleotides outside the gene matches: 12. Sequencing was carried out using peripheral blood. The sequence was obtained from a man in his 70s with active COVID-19. The rearrangement links TRBV4-3 to TRBJ2-3; 9 bases are shared with TRBD2. The CDR3 is CASSQGGSLVAGGTDTQYF. CDR3 nucleotides: TGCGCCAGCAGCCAAGGAGGATCCTTGGTAGCGGGGGGCACAGATACGCAGTATTTT.